The clone carrying this T cell receptor (beta chain) was observed a single time. Combining a sample-barcoded 5' primer with a J-beta primer mix, a second PCR ran for roughly 6 to 12 cycles. TCRdb passed the 5' RACE reads through MiXCR, listing each CDR3 protein once. This table holds under 700,000 distinct CDR3 sequences, under 30% found once. This entry is derived from a study of blood T cells in healthy people across ages. The CDR3 loop spans 12 amino acids. The germline gives CDR1 SQVTM, CDR2 ANQGSEA. Trimming cost V 5 bases and J 6 bases; bases outside gene matches: 5. These same data were also listed under a study on T cells of mothers and their children. That study reports: All RNA that had been extracted was used for cDNA synthesis at around 1.4 ug per 15 ul. Whether related or unrelated, pairs show similar shaping of TCR recombination output by thymic selection.

The gene calls are TRBV29-1 and TRBJ1-1, with 8 nucleotides matching TRBD1. The clonotype comes from a boy younger than 18 in good health. The sequenced material came from blood. This CDR3 is CSVQGARSEAFF. CDR3 in DNA: TGCAGCGTTCAGGGGGCGCGATCTGAAGCTTTCTTT.